The 24 T cell receptor beta chains presented below share a single source sample, sequenced in a study of OX40 agonist ivuxolimab in advanced cancers. Data came from immunoSEQ multiplex PCR; TCRdb stores just in-frame clones and leaves some out. The sample carries more than 95,000 clones, 85% to 95% recorded once. Material: CD4+ or CD8+ T cells sorted from blood, obtained in a trial of the OX40 agonist ivuxolimab. These receptor sequences come from an adult with an advanced solid tumor such as melanoma, head and neck, liver or kidney cancer.

The chain recombines TRBV18 with TRBJ2-7, with D perhaps matching TRBD1 or TRBD2 (6 bases each). V gave up 5 bases and J gave up 4 bases, with 15 bases separating them. The germline V gene has CDR1 KGHSH and CDR2 LQKENI. The CDR3 has 14 amino acids. Written as DNA, the CDR3 is TGTGCCAGCTCAACCCTCGGGGGCCCATACGAGCAGTACTTC. It is translated as CASSTLGGPYEQYF.

The chain couples TRBV28 to TRBJ2-7; D is possibly TRBD2 (5 bases). Per the germline V gene, CDR1 is MDHEN and CDR2 is SYDVKM. Trimming removed 10 bases from V and 0 bases from J, with 13 bases in between. This CDR3 contains 13 residues. Here the CDR3 reads CATRDSSSYEQYF. The CDR3 nucleotides are TGTGCCACTCGGGATTCTAGCTCCTACGAGCAGTACTTC.

Only one count was recorded for this clone. This chain joins TRBV6-4 and TRBJ1-5; D remains ambiguous. Germline CDR1 MRHNA, CDR2 SNTAGT. CDR3 size: 13 residues. V was trimmed by 6 bases and J by 6 bases, leaving 12 bases between them. The CDR3 DNA is TGTGCCAGCAGCACCGAAGGCGGTCAGCCCCAGCATTTT. Amino acid sequence: CASSTEGGQPQHF.

This chain connects TRBV2 to TRBJ2-7, with TRBD2 identical over 13 bases. V dropped 6 bases and J dropped 2; count of bases not matched to a gene: 4. Per the germline V gene, CDR1 is SNHLY and CDR2 is FYNNEI. The CDR3 has 15 residues. CDR3 sequence (DNA): TGTGCCAGCAGCCTTGGGACTAGCGGGACCTACGAGCAGTACTTC. Its protein is CASSLGTSGTYEQYF.

The chain combines TRBV5-6 with TRBJ1-2; 10 bases align to TRBD1. Trimming at V came to 4 bases and at J to 7 bases, leaving 4 bases not matched to a gene. Germline-derived CDR1 and CDR2 are SGHDT and YYEEEE. The CDR3 extends over 13 amino acids. CDR3 DNA sequence: TGTGCCAGCAGCGGGACAGGGGTTCGTGGCTACACCTTC. This codes for CASSGTGVRGYTF.

The chain employs TRBV4-2 and TRBJ2-5; 9 bases match TRBD2. The ends lost 1 base at V and 4 bases at J; junction bases unmatched: 13. Looked up from germline, CDR1 is LGHNA and CDR2 is YNFKEQ. The CDR3 runs 18 residues. The CDR3 region is CASSQAGTGSGSRETQYF. The CDR3 DNA sequence: TGTGCCAGCAGCCAAGCGGGGACTGGTAGCGGGAGTCGAGAGACCCAGTACTTC.

The V gene is TRBV28, the J gene TRBJ1-5; D gene uncertain. The V and J ends lost 3 bases and 0 bases respectively, with 15 bases between them. This CDR3 region has 17 residues. In germline, CDR1 is MDHEN, CDR2 SYDVKM. The CDR3 DNA follows: TGTGCCAGCAGTTTTGGTTCTTTGGTTAATAGCAATCAGCCCCAGCATTTT. Protein sequence: CASSFGSLVNSNQPQHF. The variable domain in full, completed from reference TRBV28 and TRBJ1-5, reads DVKVTQSSRYLVKRTGEKVFLECVQDMDHENMFWYRQDPGLGLRLIYFSYDVKMKEKGDIPEGYSVSREKKERFSLILESASTNQTSMYLCASSFGSLVNSNQPQHFGDGTRLSIL.

The table lists this clone with a count of one. The CDR3: CASSQDTGSGGNTIYF. In nucleotides, the CDR3 is TGCGCCAGCAGCCAAGATACAGGGTCGGGTGGAAACACCATATATTTT. This rearrangement joins TRBV4-3 to TRBJ1-3, with a possible D match to TRBD1 (6 bases). The V end lost 0 bases, the J end lost 3 bases, and 12 bases lay between the germline ends. The CDR3 runs to 16 residues. CDR1 is LGHNA, CDR2 YSLEER, per germline.

The chain combines TRBV5-8 with TRBJ2-7; TRBD1 agrees at 7 bases. The CDR3 runs to 15 residues. J was trimmed by 2 bases and V by 7 bases; bases with no gene match: 12. Germline V CDR1 and CDR2: SGHTS, YDEGEE. The DNA for the CDR3 is TGTGCCAGCCGGATTCAGACAGGGTGGCCCTACGAGCAGTACTTC. This translates into CASRIQTGWPYEQYF.

This rearrangement joins TRBV5-1 to TRBJ2-7; D ambiguous. The CDR3 has 11 residues. Trimming cost V 5 bases and J 3 bases, with 6 bases left between them. Germline CDR1 is SGHRS and CDR2 is YFSETQ. CDR3 in DNA: TGCGCCAGCAGGGACCACTACGAGCAGTACTTC. Translating it yields CASRDHYEQYF.

The rearrangement links TRBV30 to TRBJ1-2; D remains ambiguous. Trimming removed 1 base from V and 4 bases from J, with 10 bases in between. This CDR3 comprises 13 residues. Per germline, CDR1 GTSNPN and CDR2 SVGIG (reference sequence). The DNA of the CDR3 is TGTGCCTGGAGTGGATCAGGTGGCTATGGCTACACCTTC. Its protein is CAWSGSGGYGYTF.

The chain joins TRBV7-2 to TRBJ2-7, with 13 nucleotides matching TRBD2. The CDR3 is 15 amino acids. V lost 5 bases, J lost 3 bases, and 4 bases stayed unmatched. Germline loops: CDR1 SGHTA, CDR2 FQGNSA. DNA for the CDR3: TGTGCCAGCAGCCCAGGACTAGCGGGAGTCTACGAGCAGTACTTC. This gives the protein CASSPGLAGVYEQYF.

Note on this clone: Other DNA sequences of this sample code for an identical CDR3. The chain carries TRBV19 and TRBJ1-5; no definite D call. Germline loops: CDR1 LNHDA, CDR2 SQIVND (reference sequence). CDR3 size: 14 residues. Between the trimmed V and J ends, which lost 3 bases and 0 bases, there was a span of 6 bases. Written as DNA, the CDR3 is TGTGCCAGTAGTATTTCCCTTAGCAATCAGCCCCAGCATTTT. It translates to CASSISLSNQPQHF.

The V gene is TRBV7-9, the J gene TRBJ2-1; perhaps TRBD1 as D (6 bases). CDR1 is SEHNR, CDR2 FQNEAQ, per germline (reference sequence). Trimming took off 0 bases at V and 7 bases at J, with 10 bases between the two ends. The CDR3 has 14 residues. The CDR3 region has the DNA TGTGCCAGCAGCTTAGCTACTAGGGGGAATGAGCAGTTCTTC. Translation gives CASSLATRGNEQFF.

In regard to this clone: This CDR3 is also generated by other DNA sequences in the sample. The chain is built from TRBV28 and TRBJ2-1; no clear D. V shed 2 bases and J shed 7 bases, with 9 bases lying between them. This CDR3 spans 13 amino acids. The germline gives CDR1 MDHEN, CDR2 SYDVKM. CDR3 in amino acids: CASSLGPPNEQFF. CDR3 nucleotides: TGTGCCAGCAGTTTAGGGCCCCCGAATGAGCAGTTCTTC.

The V and J genes are TRBV14 and TRBJ2-5; TRBD1 is a possible D gene (5 bases). The V end lost 4 bases, the J end lost 1 base, and 10 bases lay between the germline ends. The length of the CDR3 is 14 residues. Germline V gene sequence: CDR1 SGHDN, CDR2 FVKESK. The DNA for the CDR3 is TGTGCCAGCAGCCCGACAGTTATCCAAGAGACCCAGTACTTC. Its protein is CASSPTVIQETQYF.

V gene TRBV7-9 combines with J gene TRBJ2-3, with a possible D match to TRBD1 (5 bases). The germline V gene has CDR1 SEHNR and CDR2 FQNEAQ (reference sequence). The CDR3 spans 17 residues. V shed 5 bases and J shed 0 bases, with 18 bases lying between them. The CDR3 coding sequence is TGTGCCAGCAGCAGACGACCCCAGGGTTGGAGCACAGATACGCAGTATTTT. It specifies CASSRRPQGWSTDTQYF.

This chain links TRBV7-2 with TRBJ1-3; D unclear. Looked up from germline, CDR1 is SGHTA and CDR2 is FQGNSA. CDR3 length: 14 amino acids. The V end lost 1 base, the J end lost 9 bases, and 13 bases lay between the germline ends. The CDR3 loop reads CASSLVDQLGTIYF. CDR3 nucleotide sequence: TGTGCCAGCAGCTTAGTCGACCAATTGGGCACCATATATTTT.

This clone has just one count. The chain carries TRBV19 and TRBJ2-7, with 9 nucleotides matching TRBD1. The CDR3 covers 13 residues. V was clipped by 7 bases and J by 6 bases; unmatched bases: 7. Germline CDR1 is LNHDA and CDR2 is SQIVND (reference sequence). For the CDR3, the DNA is TGTGCCAGTACCGGACAGGGGTTAGGCGAGCAGTACTTC. Protein product: CASTGQGLGEQYF.

J is TRBJ1-1 and V is TRBV19; 7 bases map to TRBD1. The CDR3 has 14 residues. Trimming took 6 bases from V and 4 from J; bases not matched to a gene: 8. The V gene's germline CDR1 is LNHDA and CDR2 SQIVND (reference sequence). The CDR3 DNA sequence: TGTGCCAGTAGCGTAGACAGGGACGGCACTGAAGCTTTCTTT. The encoded protein is CASSVDRDGTEAFF.

The count of this clone is one. This chain links TRBV19 with TRBJ1-1, with TRBD1 matching over 8 bases. Germline CDR1 LNHDA, CDR2 SQIVND (reference sequence). The CDR3 sequence is 14 residues long. V gave up 7 bases and J gave up 2 bases; unmatched junction bases: 6. Here the CDR3 reads CASTRTGSNTEAFF. The CDR3 DNA is TGTGCCAGTACCCGGACAGGGAGCAACACTGAAGCTTTCTTT.

The chain has TRBV14 and TRBJ2-5; no definite D call. This CDR3 is 16 amino acids long. Trimming took off 0 bases at V and 3 bases at J, with 14 bases between the two ends. Per germline, CDR1 SGHDN and CDR2 FVKESK. The CDR3, as DNA: TGTGCCAGCAGCCAAGAAGGCGAGGCTTGGGAAGAGACCCAGTACTTC. It encodes CASSQEGEAWEETQYF.

In this sample, this clone turned up a few times. The CDR3 loop is CASSVGSQPQHF. The CDR3, as DNA: TGTGCCAGCAGCGTTGGGAGTCAGCCCCAGCATTTT. The chain has TRBV13 and TRBJ1-5; D call uncertain. The CDR3 runs to 12 residues. V lost 5 bases to trimming and J lost 6 bases, with 8 bases between them. Germline values: CDR1 PRHDT, CDR2 FYEKMQ (reference sequence).

J is TRBJ2-7 and V is TRBV9; D is ambiguous. V was pared by 0 bases and J by 5 bases, with 12 bases between. This CDR3 region has 14 residues. Per the germline V gene, CDR1 is SGDLS and CDR2 is YYNGEE. CDR3 in amino acids: CASSVAGSGDEQYF. CDR3 coding DNA: TGTGCCAGCAGCGTAGCTGGTAGTGGGGACGAGCAGTACTTC.